The entry that follows covers one T cell receptor beta chain sequence. The data were taken from a study of blood T cell repertoires in COVID-19. Overall study: Material from acute and convalescent COVID-19 was sourced from the United States, Italy and Spain. From T cells, B-cell-depleted T cells, or PBMCs came the material, which was cDNA or gDNA.

Study processing details: The authors estimated nucleated cell counts from reference gene primer amplification. The data were produced by immunoSEQ multiplex PCR, yet TCRdb's version contains in-frame clones alone and is incomplete. V and J calls and clone size follow that table, whereas D and trimming were derived from the DNA. The sample holds under 250,000 clones, approximately 91% seen once. V trimming: 4 bases; J trimming: 4 bases; junction bases outside the gene matches: 3. The CDR3 extends over 13 amino acids. Germline loops: CDR1 SGHKS, CDR2 YYEKEE (reference sequence). The chain has TRBV5-5 and TRBJ1-2; 8 nucleotides agree with TRBD1. The sequenced sample was peripheral blood. This clonotype was obtained from a man between 60 and 75 years old who had recovered from COVID-19. CDR3 bases: TGTGCCAGCAGCGCGACAGGGGTCTATGGCTACACCTTC. It specifies CASSATGVYGYTF.